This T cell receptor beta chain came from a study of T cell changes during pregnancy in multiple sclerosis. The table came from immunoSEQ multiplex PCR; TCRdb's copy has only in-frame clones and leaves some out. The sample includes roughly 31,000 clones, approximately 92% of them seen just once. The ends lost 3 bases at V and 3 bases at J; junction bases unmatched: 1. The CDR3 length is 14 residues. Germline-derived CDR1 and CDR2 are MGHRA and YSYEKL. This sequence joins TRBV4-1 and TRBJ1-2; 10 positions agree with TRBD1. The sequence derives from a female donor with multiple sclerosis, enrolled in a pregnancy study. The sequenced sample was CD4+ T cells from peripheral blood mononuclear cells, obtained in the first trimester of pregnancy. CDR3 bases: TGCGCCAGCAGCCACGGACAGGGGGACTATGGCTACACCTTC. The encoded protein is CASSHGQGDYGYTF.